Listed below are T cell receptor beta chains from one sample, sequenced in a study of blood T cell repertoires in COVID-19. The repertoire was sequenced with immunoSEQ multiplex PCR; TCRdb's copy has only in-frame clones and lacks some. The sample has hundreds of thousands of clones; 70% to 90% are singletons. The sequenced sample was peripheral blood. All receptors derive from a woman aged 18-29 years with acute or convalescent COVID-19. The CDR3 runs from the conserved cysteine through the conserved F or W. The D gene is left open where the match is weak. Part of the rows lack a size; the others show once, few, many or a class for expanded clones.

d_call j_call clone_size v_call cdr3_nt cdr3_aa
TRBD1 TRBJ2-7 - TRBV6-5 TGTGCCAGCAACCCACAGGGGAATCGGCACGAGCAGTACTTC CASNPQGNRHEQYF
TRBD1 TRBJ2-2 once TRBV6-2/TRBV6-3 TGTGCCAGCAGTAATCACAGGGGGCGGAGGACCGGGGAGCTGTTTTTT CASSNHRGRRTGELFF
TRBD2 TRBJ2-3 - TRBV4-3 TGCGCCAGCAGCCAAGAGGGTAGCGGGGGGGACGGTCCTGAGGATACGCAGTATTTT CASSQEGSGGDGPEDTQYF
- TRBJ2-2 - TRBV11-2 TGTGCCAGCAGCTTTGAGGGTATTCGCGGGGAGCTGTTTTTT CASSFEGIRGELFF
TRBD1 TRBJ1-3 - TRBV7-8 TGTGCCAGCAGCTTAGGTGGGACAGGGTTAGGAAACACCATATATTTT CASSLGGTGLGNTIYF
TRBD1 TRBJ2-7 once TRBV5-4 TGTGCCAGCAGCTTGGACAGGGGGAGCTCCTACGAGCAGTACTTC CASSLDRGSSYEQYF
TRBD1 TRBJ1-2 - TRBV24-1 TGTGCCACCAGTCCGGGACAGGGGTCCTCGTACTATGGCTACACCTTC CATSPGQGSSYYGYTF
- TRBJ2-2 once TRBV7-8 TGTGCCGCCCCAGATTTCACCGGGGAGCTGTTTTTT CAAPDFTGELFF
TRBD1 TRBJ1-6 - TRBV19 TGTGCCAGTAGTCCCCCCGGGACAGGGGTTTCACCCCTCCACTTT CASSPPGTGVSPLHF
- TRBJ1-1 - TRBV19 TGTGCCAGTAGTATAGCCTCCCTGAACACTGAAGCTTTCTTT CASSIASLNTEAFF
TRBD1 TRBJ2-7 - TRBV18 TGTGCCAGCTCGGCGGGACAGGTAACCTACGAGCAGTACTTC CASSAGQVTYEQYF
- TRBJ1-2 - TRBV30 TGTGCCTGGAGTGTATTGGGCAGCTATGGCTACACCTTC CAWSVLGSYGYTF
- TRBJ2-5 - TRBV7-9 TGTGCCAGCAGCCGGGGATCCGGGGGGACCCAGTACTTC CASSRGSGGTQYF
TRBD1 TRBJ1-2 - TRBV5-1 TGCGCCAGCAGCTTGGATAGAGGACAGGGATGGGTTAACTATGGCTACACCTTC CASSLDRGQGWVNYGYTF
- TRBJ1-3 - TRBV7-9 TGTGCCAGCAGCTTAGTACAGATTGGACTAGGAAACACCATATATTTT CASSLVQIGLGNTIYF
- TRBJ1-1 once TRBV19 TGTGCCACCACGGACAGTATGAACACTGAAGCTTTCTTT CATTDSMNTEAFF
- TRBJ1-5 - TRBV7-2 TGTGCCAGCAGCCCGCGAGGGGGACAGCCCCAGCATTTT CASSPRGGQPQHF
- TRBJ2-1 - TRBV7-3 TGTGCCAGCAGCCTGCAGTACAATGAGCAGTTCTTC CASSLQYNEQFF
- TRBJ2-6 - TRBV4-3 TGCGCCAGCAGCCCCCCGGGGGACGGGGCCAACGTCCTGACTTTC CASSPPGDGANVLTF
TRBD1 TRBJ2-7 - TRBV4-3 TGCGCCAGCAGCCGCATTAGAGGGGGCAGGGACGAGCAGTACTTC CASSRIRGGRDEQYF
- TRBJ1-2 - TRBV27 TGTGCCAGCAGTTTTCATTTGGGGGCCGATGATGCCTATGGCTACACCTTC CASSFHLGADDAYGYTF
- TRBJ1-1 - TRBV10-1 TGCGCCACCTCCACCCCCAGCACTGAAGCTTTCTTT CATSTPSTEAFF
TRBD1 TRBJ1-5 - TRBV6-6 TGTGCCAGCAGTTACAGGCCACAGGGGGTAAATCAGCCCCAGCATTTT CASSYRPQGVNQPQHF
- TRBJ1-1 - TRBV5-1 TGCGCCAGCAGCTTGGACAGGCTCGCGGCTTTCTTT CASSLDRLAAFF
- TRBJ1-5 - TRBV5-4 TGTGCCAGCAGCCGGGGGGGTGACCTGGAGCCCCAGCATTTT CASSRGGDLEPQHF
- TRBJ1-5 - TRBV7-2 TGTGCCAGCAGCCACGGCGGGGGCAATCAGCCCCAGCATTTT CASSHGGGNQPQHF
- TRBJ2-1 - TRBV5-1 TGCGCCAGCAGCTACAGGATGGGGTCCTACAATGAGCAGTTCTTC CASSYRMGSYNEQFF
TRBD2 TRBJ2-2 - TRBV12-3/TRBV12-4 TGTGCCAGCAGGGGGGGGACCGGGGAGCTGTTTTTT CASRGGTGELFF
- TRBJ1-5 once TRBV28 TGTGCCAGCAGTTTTTGGGGGGTAAGCAATCAGCCCCAGCATTTT CASSFWGVSNQPQHF
- TRBJ2-4 once TRBV11-1 TGTGCCAGCAGCTTACAAACCGGTGGCATTCAGTACTTC CASSLQTGGIQYF
- TRBJ2-7 - TRBV7-8 TGTGCCAGCAGCCTACGAACCGGGACACACTACGAGCAGTACTTC CASSLRTGTHYEQYF
- TRBJ2-1 - TRBV5-1 TGCGCCAGCAGCTTGGGAGCGTTAAATGAGCAGTTCTTC CASSLGALNEQFF
TRBD1 TRBJ1-1 - TRBV5-1 TGCGCCAGCAGCTCCACAGGGGATCTGGGGGGAGCTTTCTTT CASSSTGDLGGAFF